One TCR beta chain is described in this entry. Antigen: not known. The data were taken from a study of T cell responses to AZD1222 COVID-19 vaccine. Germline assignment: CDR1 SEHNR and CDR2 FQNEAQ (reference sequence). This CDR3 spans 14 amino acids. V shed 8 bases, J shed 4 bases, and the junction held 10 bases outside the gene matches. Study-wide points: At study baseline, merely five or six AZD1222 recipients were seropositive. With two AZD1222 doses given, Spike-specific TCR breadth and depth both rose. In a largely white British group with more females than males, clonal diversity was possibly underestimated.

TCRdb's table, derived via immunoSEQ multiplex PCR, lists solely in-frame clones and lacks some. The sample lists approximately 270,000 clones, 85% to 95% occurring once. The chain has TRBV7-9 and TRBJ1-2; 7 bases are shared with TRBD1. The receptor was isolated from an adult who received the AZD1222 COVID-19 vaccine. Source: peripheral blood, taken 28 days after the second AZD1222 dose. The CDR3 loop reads CASSTGTVSYGYTF. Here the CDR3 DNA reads TGTGCCAGCTCAACCGGGACAGTGTCCTATGGCTACACCTTC.